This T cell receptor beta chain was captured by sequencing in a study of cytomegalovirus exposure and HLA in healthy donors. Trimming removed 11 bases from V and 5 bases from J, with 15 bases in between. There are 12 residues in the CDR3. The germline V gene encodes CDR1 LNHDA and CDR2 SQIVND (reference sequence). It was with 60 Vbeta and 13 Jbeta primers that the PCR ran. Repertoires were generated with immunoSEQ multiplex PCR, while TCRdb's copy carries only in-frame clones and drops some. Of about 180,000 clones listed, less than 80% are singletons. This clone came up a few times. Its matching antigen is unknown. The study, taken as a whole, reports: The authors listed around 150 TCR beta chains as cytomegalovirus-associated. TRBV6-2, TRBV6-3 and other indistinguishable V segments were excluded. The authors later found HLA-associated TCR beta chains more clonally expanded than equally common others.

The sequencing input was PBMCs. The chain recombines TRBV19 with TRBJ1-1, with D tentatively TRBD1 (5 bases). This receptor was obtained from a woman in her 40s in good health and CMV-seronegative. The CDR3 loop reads CAAGWGGTEAFF. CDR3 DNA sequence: TGTGCCGCCGGATGGGGGGGGACTGAAGCTTTCTTT.